This TCR beta chain was documented in a study of CXCR3-negative and CXCR3-positive naive CD8 T cells. Study-wide results and caveats: In CXCR3-positive naive cells, the TRB CDR3s were more hydrophobic than in CXCR3-negative naive cells. Post-cryopreservation CXCR3 expression was partly diminished, and the bulk of assays employed fresh PBMCs. Memory cells differed in TRBV-TRBJ usage, but naive CXCR3-negative and CXCR3-positive cells had similar usage.

Each TRB cDNA library was prepared by 5' RACE (with UMI labels). TCRdb re-called the 5' RACE reads and gives one entry per CDR3 protein, without DNA. The sample's table shows about 150,000 distinct CDR3 sequences. For this clonotype: Its antigen is still unknown.

Germline CDR1 reads MGHRA; CDR2 reads YSYEKL. The length of the CDR3 is 17 residues. Every CD8+ T cell subset underwent triplicate sorting at around 280,000 cells apiece. Naive CD8+ T cells carried a CD45RO-CCR7+CD27+CD95- phenotype. The TCR was taken from a human donor in good health. Some clones in this sample may be carry-over from other donors' samples. The sample consisted of naive CXCR3+ CD8+ T cells from blood. As for subset: CD45RO-CCR7+CD27+CD95- naive CD8+ T cells expressing CXCR3 (TNR3+). The gene calls are TRBV4-1 and TRBJ2-5; the TCRdb D gene call, TRBD2, has no DNA to confirm it. This chain's CDR3 is CASSQGLAGPSRETQYF.